This TCR beta chain is drawn from a study of OX40 agonist ivuxolimab in advanced cancers. Overall study results and limits: On average, CD8+ T cells showed a greater number of expanded clones than CD4+.

The CDR3 is 12 residues long. CDR1 is SEHNR and CDR2 is FQNEAQ in the germline V gene (reference sequence). With 5 bases removed from V and 3 bases from J, the gap between germline ends came to 8 bases. Patients who had autoimmune disease history or got systemic immunosuppression were left out. Turning to this clone: The target antigen is unknown.

Sequencing was performed with immunoSEQ multiplex PCR; in TCRdb, only in-frame clones are kept and a portion is missing. The top ten hold 2% to 3% of the sample, which has around 64,000 clones, 84% seen once. This sample comprised CD4+ or CD8+ T cells sorted from blood, obtained in a trial of the OX40 agonist ivuxolimab. This sequence originates from an adult with an advanced solid tumor such as melanoma, head and neck, liver or kidney cancer. The V call is TRBV7-9, the J call TRBJ2-7; no definite D call. The CDR3 bases are TGTGCCAGCAGCCAACATGGCTACGAGCAGTACTTC. Protein product: CASSQHGYEQYF.